Listed below are T cell receptor beta chains from one sample, sequenced in a study of regulatory T cells in long-lasting Graves disease. TCRdb re-called the multiplex PCR reads through MiXCR, storing one row per CDR3 protein. The sample lists around 250,000 distinct CDR3 sequences; more than 15% were seen once. This sample also appeared in a second study, on T cells in Graves' hyperthyroidism and ophthalmopathy.

Sample: peripheral blood mononuclear cells (PBMCs), taken at new diagnosis, from a patient treated with antithyroid drugs. Receptor source: a woman aged 30 to 39 with Graves disease. The CDR3 runs from the conserved cysteine through the conserved F or W. The order of the fields is CDR3 length, V gene, D gene, J gene, clone size, CDR3 protein, CDR3 DNA. The D gene is left open where the match is weak. For some rows the clone size is stated as once, few or many, or as a class when expanded; others skip it.

len: 14; v_gene: TRBV7-2; d_gene: TRBD1; j_gene: TRBJ1-2; abundance: many; CDR3aa: CASRGQSMNYGYTF; CDR3nt: TGTGCCAGCAGGGGACAGAGCATGAATTATGGCTACACCTTC
len: 14; v_gene: TRBV10-1; d_gene: NA; j_gene: TRBJ1-1; abundance: many; CDR3aa: CASSDGAADTEAFF; CDR3nt: TGCGCCAGCAGTGACGGGGCCGCGGACACTGAAGCTTTCTTT
len: 15; v_gene: TRBV9; d_gene: TRBD1; j_gene: TRBJ1-2; abundance: many; CDR3aa: CASSADRGPAYGYTF; CDR3nt: TGTGCCAGCAGCGCCGACAGGGGTCCCGCCTATGGCTACACCTTC
len: 12; v_gene: TRBV2; d_gene: TRBD1; j_gene: TRBJ2-7; abundance: many; CDR3aa: CASNRDRGEQYF; CDR3nt: TGTGCCAGCAATCGGGACAGGGGCGAGCAGTACTTC
len: 15; v_gene: TRBV10-3; d_gene: TRBD1; j_gene: TRBJ1-3; abundance: NA; CDR3aa: CAITEGRGPGNTIYF; CDR3nt: TGTGCCATCACCGAGGGGAGGGGGCCTGGAAACACCATATATTTT
len: 14; v_gene: TRBV18; d_gene: NA; j_gene: TRBJ1-3; abundance: many; CDR3aa: CASSADISGNTIYF; CDR3nt: TGTGCCAGCTCAGCGGACATCTCTGGAAACACCATATATTTT
len: 16; v_gene: TRBV5-4; d_gene: TRBD1; j_gene: TRBJ1-4; abundance: NA; CDR3aa: CASSREGTGSNEKLFF; CDR3nt: TGTGCCAGCAGCCGTGAGGGGACAGGGTCGAATGAAAAACTGTTTTTT
len: 12; v_gene: TRBV19; d_gene: NA; j_gene: TRBJ1-5; abundance: NA; CDR3aa: CASSIEEQPQHF; CDR3nt: TGTGCCAGTAGTATAGAGGAACAGCCCCAGCATTTT
len: 16; v_gene: TRBV20-1; d_gene: TRBD2; j_gene: TRBJ2-3; abundance: many; CDR3aa: CSAGLGSGGYTDTQYF; CDR3nt: TGCAGTGCTGGCCTAGGTAGCGGGGGATATACAGATACGCAGTATTTT
len: 15; v_gene: TRBV4-1; d_gene: NA; j_gene: TRBJ2-5; abundance: NA; CDR3aa: CASSQEHLDSETQYF; CDR3nt: TGCGCCAGCAGCCAAGAGCATCTAGATTCGGAGACCCAGTACTTC
len: 17; v_gene: TRBV7-6; d_gene: TRBD1; j_gene: TRBJ1-1; abundance: many; CDR3aa: CASSLGVSRDRDTEAFF; CDR3nt: TGTGCCAGCAGCTTAGGGGTTAGCCGGGACAGGGACACTGAAGCTTTCTTT
len: 16; v_gene: TRBV2; d_gene: TRBD1; j_gene: TRBJ2-4; abundance: NA; CDR3aa: CASSHGQGLAKNIQYF; CDR3nt: TGTGCCAGCAGCCATGGACAGGGGCTAGCCAAAAACATTCAGTACTTC
len: 15; v_gene: TRBV18; d_gene: NA; j_gene: TRBJ2-3; abundance: many; CDR3aa: CASSPGTSNTDTQYF; CDR3nt: TGTGCCAGCTCACCCGGGACCTCAAACACAGATACGCAGTATTTT
len: 14; v_gene: TRBV20-1; d_gene: TRBD1; j_gene: TRBJ2-3; abundance: many; CDR3aa: CSARTGGMRDTQYF; CDR3nt: TGCAGTGCCAGGACAGGGGGCATGAGAGATACGCAGTATTTT
len: 13; v_gene: TRBV18; d_gene: NA; j_gene: TRBJ1-4; abundance: many; CDR3aa: CASSPTRDEKLFF; CDR3nt: TGTGCCAGCTCACCGACGAGGGATGAAAAACTGTTTTTT
len: 16; v_gene: TRBV7-2; d_gene: NA; j_gene: TRBJ1-4; abundance: NA; CDR3aa: CASSERGRAANEKLFF; CDR3nt: TGTGCCAGCAGTGAAAGGGGCAGAGCAGCTAATGAAAAACTGTTTTTT
len: 13; v_gene: TRBV6-1; d_gene: TRBD1; j_gene: TRBJ1-2; abundance: many; CDR3aa: CASILQGDYGYTF; CDR3nt: TGTGCCAGCATTCTACAGGGGGACTATGGCTACACCTTC
len: 15; v_gene: TRBV6-2/TRBV6-3; d_gene: TRBD1; j_gene: TRBJ1-2; abundance: many; CDR3aa: CASSYSGQGASGYTF; CDR3nt: TGTGCCAGCAGTTACTCGGGACAGGGGGCAAGTGGCTACACCTTC
len: 14; v_gene: TRBV3-1; d_gene: NA; j_gene: TRBJ1-1; abundance: many; CDR3aa: CASSQVGGDTEAFF; CDR3nt: TGTGCCAGCAGCCAAGTGGGGGGGGACACTGAAGCTTTCTTT
len: 12; v_gene: TRBV6-2/TRBV6-3; d_gene: NA; j_gene: TRBJ1-1; abundance: NA; CDR3aa: CASSLLPGEAFF; CDR3nt: TGTGCCAGCAGTTTACTTCCCGGCGAAGCTTTCTTT
len: 16; v_gene: TRBV27; d_gene: NA; j_gene: TRBJ1-5; abundance: many; CDR3aa: CASSLHRVGSNQPQHF; CDR3nt: TGTGCCAGCAGTTTGCACAGGGTTGGGAGCAATCAGCCCCAGCATTTT
len: 16; v_gene: TRBV11-2; d_gene: NA; j_gene: TRBJ2-7; abundance: many; CDR3aa: CASSPLQGAKAYEQYF; CDR3nt: TGTGCCAGCAGCCCACTACAAGGGGCCAAGGCCTACGAGCAGTACTTC
len: 18; v_gene: TRBV18; d_gene: NA; j_gene: TRBJ1-5; abundance: NA; CDR3aa: CASSPPLGKGVSNQPQHF; CDR3nt: TGTGCCAGCTCACCACCCCTGGGGAAGGGAGTGAGCAATCAGCCCCAGCATTTT
len: 12; v_gene: TRBV29-1; d_gene: NA; j_gene: TRBJ1-1; abundance: NA; CDR3aa: CSVEEQTDEAFF; CDR3nt: TGCAGCGTTGAAGAGCAGACAGATGAAGCTTTCTTT